Below are 17 T cell receptor beta chains sequenced from a single sample in a study of blood T cells in healthy people across ages. A second PCR of roughly 7 to 11 cycles used a sample-barcoded 5' primer and a J-beta primer mix. One entry per CDR3 protein, called by TCRdb with MiXCR from the 5' RACE reads. The repertoire includes some 1,800,000 distinct CDR3 sequences, 35% to 50% of them detected once, and about 23% sits in the top ten. The sample consisted of blood. Source of these receptors: a human donor in good health.

The chain joins TRBV10-3 to TRBJ2-1; 7 nucleotides match TRBD2. CDR3 length: 16 amino acids. J was trimmed by 2 bases and V by 0 bases; bases with no gene match: 4. Germline V lookup: CDR1 ENHRY, CDR2 SYGVKD. CDR3 amino acids: CAISESKRGTYNEQFF. The CDR3 DNA sequence: TGTGCCATCAGTGAGTCCAAGCGGGGTACCTACAATGAGCAGTTCTTC.

The CDR3 bases are TGCAGTGCTAGACCTAGCGGACCGACGAACTATGGCTACACCTTC. It yields the protein CSARPSGPTNYGYTF. V is TRBV20-1 and J is TRBJ1-2; D ambiguous. Germline V gene lookup returns CDR1 DFQATT and CDR2 SNEGSKA (reference sequence). CDR3 length: 15 residues. The V and J ends lost 2 bases and 2 bases respectively, with 15 bases between them.

The CDR3 loop reads CASSSSGKSSYNEQFF. DNA for the CDR3: TGCGCCAGCAGCTCCAGCGGGAAGAGCTCCTACAATGAGCAGTTCTTC. The chain joins TRBV5-1 to TRBJ2-1; 7 bases match TRBD2. The junction had 6 bases not matched to a gene; V was cut back by 3 bases and J by 0 bases. The CDR3 has 16 residues. Germline V gene sequence: CDR1 SGHRS, CDR2 YFSETQ.

This clonotype was found a few times. The chain links TRBV5-5 to TRBJ2-1; 8 positions match TRBD1. The germline V gene has CDR1 SGHKS and CDR2 YYEKEE (reference sequence). This CDR3 region has 17 residues. Trimming took 4 bases from V and 5 from J; bases not matched to a gene: 14. For the CDR3, the DNA is TGTGCCAGCAGCCGTAACAGACAGGGGTGGGTCAACAATGAGCAGTTCTTC. Its translation is CASSRNRQGWVNNEQFF.

The chain carries TRBV4-2 and TRBJ1-2; no firm D call. Germline CDR1 LGHNA, CDR2 YNFKEQ. Deletions cut 1 base from V and 8 bases from J, with 14 bases between. There are 14 residues in the CDR3. The CDR3 here is CASSQGHDGYGYTF. DNA for the CDR3: TGTGCCAGCAGCCAAGGGCATGACGGGTACGGCTACACCTTC.

In its sample, this clonotype was seen a few times. V gene TRBV20-1 combines with J gene TRBJ1-1; D call uncertain. The CDR3 runs 14 residues. V gave up 0 bases and J gave up 7 bases, with 15 bases separating them. Germline values: CDR1 DFQATT, CDR2 SNEGSKA (reference sequence). CDR3 sequence reads: CSARDGGRPLEAFF. The CDR3 coding sequence is TGCAGTGCTAGAGATGGAGGCAGGCCCCTTGAAGCTTTCTTT.

The chain carries TRBV29-1 and TRBJ1-1, with a tentative D call TRBD1 (5 bases). This CDR3 has 15 residues. Trimming removed 6 bases from V and 2 bases from J, with 19 bases in between. Germline CDR1 reads SQVTM; CDR2 reads ANQGSEA. CDR3 DNA: TGCAGCGTAACCGGGACCCCAAGGAGAAACACTGAAGCTTTCTTT. Protein product: CSVTGTPRRNTEAFF.

This chain joins TRBV6-5 and TRBJ1-6; TRBD1 matches at 7 bases. V lost 7 bases to trimming and J lost 9 bases; unmatched junction nucleotides: 9. The CDR3 contains 14 residues. The V gene's germline CDR1 is MNHEY and CDR2 SVGAGI. The CDR3 DNA reads as TGTGCCAGCACCAGCGACAGGGCCGGTTCACCCCTCCACTTT. Encoded protein: CASTSDRAGSPLHF.

The CDR3 coding sequence is TGTGCCAGCAGTTGGTCTCTGAGGGAAGAGACCCAGTACTTC. Its translation: CASSWSLREETQYF. The chain employs TRBV12-3 or TRBV12-4 and TRBJ2-4; D might be TRBD2 (5 bases). The J call may not be correct, given that the DNA end is closer to TRBJ2-5. There are 14 residues in the CDR3.

CDR3 DNA sequence: TGTGCCAGCAGCTCACCCGGGACTAGCGGGGGGAAGACCCAGTACTTC. Translated, it gives CASSSPGTSGGKTQYF. This chain uses TRBV7-9 with TRBJ2-5; the match to TRBD2 covers 15 bases. The CDR3 covers 16 residues. With V trimmed by 4 bases and J by 6 bases, 6 bases remained unmatched. Germline V lookup: CDR1 SEHNR, CDR2 FQNEAQ (reference sequence).

CDR3 region: CASSNRTVLSPLHF. The CDR3, as DNA: TGTGCCAGCAGCAACCGGACAGTTCTTTCACCCCTCCACTTT. The rearrangement joins TRBV21-1 to TRBJ1-6; TRBD1, as called in the table, went unchecked against the DNA. TRBV21-1 is listed as a pseudogene. The CDR3 totals 14 residues.

This clonotype was counted a single time. A much larger clone differs by one base, so this may be a read error. The chain uses TRBV7-9 and TRBJ2-5; D gene unclear. This CDR3 has 11 amino acids. Germline V gives CDR1 SEHNR, CDR2 FQNEAQ (reference sequence). The CDR3 spells CVSSFVETQYF. Here the CDR3 DNA reads TGTGTCAGCAGCTTTGTAGAGACCCAGTACTTC. The variable domain in full, with the rest retrieved from reference TRBV7-9 and TRBJ2-5, is DTGVSQNPRHKITKRGQNVTFRCDPISEHNRLYWYRQTLGQGPEFLTYFQNEAQLEKSRLLSDRFSAERPKGSFSTLEIQRTEQGDSAMYLCVSSFVETQYFGPGTRLLVL.

Regarding this clonotype: Its ends do not fully match the called genes, so a read error is possible. The chain joins TRBV14 to TRBJ2-7, with TRBD1 matching 10 bases. Looked up from germline, CDR1 is SGHDN and CDR2 is FVKESK. The CDR3 contains 18 residues. The CDR3 is CAGSQDWGQGSSPYEQYF. In DNA form, the CDR3 reads TGTGCCGGCAGCCAAGATTGGGGACAGGGGAGTTCCCCTTACGAGCAGTACTTC.

The chain joins TRBV20-1 to TRBJ2-4; 11 positions agree with TRBD2. The DNA end favors TRBJ2-7, so the J call may be wrong. Looked up from germline, CDR1 is DFQATT and CDR2 is SNEGSKA (reference sequence). The CDR3 is 15 residues long. The CDR3 nucleotides are TGCAGTGCTTTTACTAGCGGGGGATTCTCCTACGAGCAGTACTTC. This sequence encodes CSAFTSGGFSYEQYF.

This chain joins TRBV19 and TRBJ2-1; 10 bases agree with TRBD1. After removal of 5 bases from V and 8 bases from J, the junction contained 12 bases not matched to a gene. This CDR3 has 16 amino acids. Germline V gene data show CDR1 as LNHDA and CDR2 as SQIVND (reference sequence). The CDR3 coding sequence is TGTGCCAGTAGTCCAGTAAGGGACAGGGGTGGGTATGAGCAGTTCTTC. It yields the protein CASSPVRDRGGYEQFF.

This rearrangement joins TRBV5-1 to TRBJ2-7, with no clear D. Trimming removed 2 bases from V and 3 bases from J, with 9 bases in between. The germline CDR1 and CDR2 sequences are SGHRS and YFSETQ. The CDR3 sequence is 13 residues long. CDR3 residues: CASSFDSGYEQYF. The CDR3 DNA is TGCGCCAGCAGCTTCGACTCAGGCTACGAGCAGTACTTC.

This clonotype was picked up a small number of times. The gene calls are TRBV7-9 and TRBJ2-3; no clear D gene. The CDR3 runs to 11 residues. Trimming shortened V by 6 bases and J by 5 bases, and 6 bases separated the two germline ends. CDR1 is SEHNR and CDR2 is FQNEAQ in the germline V gene (reference sequence). The CDR3 loop reads CASRRLDTQYF. CDR3 sequence (DNA): TGTGCCAGCAGACGATTAGATACGCAGTATTTT.